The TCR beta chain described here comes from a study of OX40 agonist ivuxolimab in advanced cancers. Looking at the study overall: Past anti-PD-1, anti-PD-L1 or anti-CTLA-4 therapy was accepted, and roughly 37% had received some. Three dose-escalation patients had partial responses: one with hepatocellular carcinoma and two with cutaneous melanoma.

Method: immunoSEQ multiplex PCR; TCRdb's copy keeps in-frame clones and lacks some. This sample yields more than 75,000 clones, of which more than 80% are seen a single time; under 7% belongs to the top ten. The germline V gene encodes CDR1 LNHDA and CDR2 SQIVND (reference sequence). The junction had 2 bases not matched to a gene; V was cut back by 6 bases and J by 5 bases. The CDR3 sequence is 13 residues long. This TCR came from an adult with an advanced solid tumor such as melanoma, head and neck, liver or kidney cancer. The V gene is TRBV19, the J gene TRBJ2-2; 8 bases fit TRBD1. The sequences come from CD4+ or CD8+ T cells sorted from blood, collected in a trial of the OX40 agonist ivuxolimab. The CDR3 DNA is TGTGCCAGTAGCCGACAGGGGACCGGGGAGCTGTTTTTT. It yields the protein CASSRQGTGELFF.